One and the same sample provided the 18 T cell receptor beta chains below, sequenced in a study of control samples from healthy donors and cancer patients. The method was immunoSEQ multiplex PCR; TCRdb's version includes in-frame clones alone and lacks a portion of them. In the table there are some 250,000 clones, more than 65% of which are singletons. The sequenced material came from PBMCs. These receptors all stem from a woman aged 60-70 years with lung cancer.

As for this clone: The DNA is left out, because the CDR3 cannot be placed on it with certainty; the CDR3 is given as TCRdb lists it. V is TRBV21-1 and J is TRBJ2-4; TRBD2, as called in the table, went unchecked against the DNA. TRBV21-1 is termed a pseudogene. With termini counted, the CDR3 has 20 amino acids. The CDR3 loop is CASSNVGRGAPIEAKNIQYF.

V and J are TRBV11-3 and TRBJ2-5, with a tentative D call TRBD2 (6 bases). V lost 1 base to trimming and J lost 2 bases, with 14 bases between them. CDR3 length: 16 residues. The germline V gene encodes CDR1 SGHNT and CDR2 YENEEA. The CDR3 DNA reads as TGTGCCAGCAGCTTAGCCCGAGGAGGGGAACAAGAGACCCAGTACTTC. Protein: CASSLARGGEQETQYF. The full variable domain, rest sourced from reference TRBV11-3 and TRBJ2-5, is EAGVVQSPRYKIIEKKQPVAFWCNPISGHNTLYWYLQNLGQGPELLIRYENEEAVDDSQLPKDRFSAERLKGVDSTLKIQPAELGDSAVYLCASSLARGGEQETQYFGPGTRLLVL.

V usage is TRBV6-4 and J usage is TRBJ1-2, with D hard to call. This CDR3 region has 12 residues. Germline V gene sequence: CDR1 MRHNA, CDR2 SNTAGT. V was clipped by 6 bases and J by 4 bases, with 9 bases between them. The chain's CDR3 is CASRPAIYGYTF. DNA of the CDR3: TGTGCCAGCAGACCAGCGATCTATGGCTACACCTTC.

The rearrangement uses TRBV25-1 and TRBJ2-7; 8 bases agree with TRBD2. V lost 4 bases and J lost 5; bases outside the gene matches: 10. Germline V gives CDR1 MGHDK, CDR2 SYGVNS. This CDR3 region has 15 residues. The CDR3 region has the DNA TGTGCCAGCAGTGGCATTCGGGAGGGCTGGCACGAGCAGTACTTC. This gives the protein CASSGIREGWHEQYF.

The chain employs TRBV3-1 (or the pseudogene TRBV3-2) and TRBJ1-1; no definite D call. This CDR3 has 14 amino acids. Between the trimmed V and J ends, which lost 0 bases and 2 bases, there was a span of 7 bases. Germline V CDR1 and CDR2: LGHDT, YNNKEL (reference sequence). CDR3 protein: CASSQDLGNTEAFF. CDR3 coding DNA: TGTGCCAGCAGCCAAGATTTGGGAAACACTGAAGCTTTCTTT.

About this clone itself: An end of the junction differs from the germline gene, which may be a read error. This sequence joins TRBV11-1 and TRBJ2-1; TRBD2 aligns across 9 bases. CDR1 is SGHAT, CDR2 FQDESV, per germline (reference sequence). The CDR3 is 13 amino acids. CDR3 loop: CASSIAGAAEQFF. In nucleotides, the CDR3 is TGTGCCAGCAGCATAGCGGGGGCGGCTGAGCAGTTCTTC.

This rearrangement joins TRBV19 to TRBJ1-2; tentative D call: TRBD1 (5 bases). In germline, CDR1 is LNHDA, CDR2 SQIVND (reference sequence). This CDR3 has 11 amino acids. The V end lost 4 bases, the J end lost 8 bases, and 8 bases lay between the germline ends. The CDR3 reads CASSTGRGYTF. The CDR3 DNA reads as TGTGCCAGTAGTACAGGGAGAGGCTACACCTTC.

The V gene is TRBV5-6, the J gene TRBJ2-3; 8 bases match TRBD1. Germline CDR1 is SGHDT and CDR2 is YYEEEE. V dropped 4 bases and J dropped 2; count of bases not matched to a gene: 3. The CDR3 spans 14 residues. CDR3 amino acids: CASSRQGTTDTQYF. The CDR3 nucleotides are TGTGCCAGCAGCCGACAGGGGACCACAGATACGCAGTATTTT.

The V and J genes are TRBV5-4 and TRBJ2-2; D uncertain. The CDR3 is made up of 15 amino acids. Germline V gene data show CDR1 as SGHNT and CDR2 as YYREEE (reference sequence). Trimming cost V 3 bases and J 7 bases, with 16 bases left between them. CDR3 DNA sequence: TGTGCCAGCAGCTCTGCCCAAGAATTAGTCGGGGAGCTGTTTTTT. Translated: CASSSAQELVGELFF.

This clone showed up just once. This sequence joins TRBV28 and TRBJ1-1, with D maybe TRBD1 (5 bases). The CDR3 is 14 residues long. Germline V gene lookup returns CDR1 MDHEN and CDR2 SYDVKM. The V and J ends lost 1 base and 5 bases respectively, with 11 bases between them. The CDR3 is CASSLLIGGTEAFF. CDR3 nucleotide sequence: TGTGCCAGCAGTTTATTGATCGGGGGAACTGAAGCTTTCTTT.

The chain couples TRBV7-6 to TRBJ2-2; maybe TRBD2 (5 bases). Germline V gives CDR1 SGHVS, CDR2 FNYEAQ. V dropped 0 bases and J dropped 6 bases, with 11 bases sitting between them. This CDR3 is built from 15 residues. CDR3 in amino acids: CASSLAASSPGELFF. CDR3 bases: TGTGCCAGCAGCTTAGCGGCTAGCTCCCCCGGGGAGCTGTTTTTT. The full variable domain, its missing parts supplied by reference TRBV7-6 and TRBJ2-2, is GAGVSQSPRYKVTKRGQDVALRCDPISGHVSLYWYRQALGQGPEFLTYFNYEAQQDKSGLPNDRFSAERPEGSISTLTIQRTEQRDSAMYRCASSLAASSPGELFFGEGSRLTVL.

The count of this clone is one. The gene calls are TRBV2 and TRBJ2-7, with 7 bases identical to TRBD1. The CDR3 is 12 amino acids. Unmatched junction bases numbered 0, after V lost 4 bases and J lost 3 bases. In germline, CDR1 is SNHLY, CDR2 FYNNEI. The DNA for the CDR3 is TGTGCCAGCAGTGGGGACAGCTACGAGCAGTACTTC. Translated: CASSGDSYEQYF.

The V and J genes are TRBV7-6 and TRBJ1-5; D is ambiguous. Deletions cut 1 base from V and 1 base from J, with 11 bases between. CDR1 and CDR2 (germline): SGHVS, FNYEAQ. The CDR3 extends over 16 amino acids. This chain's CDR3 is CASSLEGRMSNQPQHF. Written as DNA, the CDR3 is TGTGCCAGCAGCTTAGAGGGCAGGATGAGCAATCAGCCCCAGCATTTT.

The sample holds a few counts of this clone. The V call is TRBV7-3, the J call TRBJ2-2, with 13 bases fitting TRBD2. The CDR3 contains 16 residues. The V segment lost 5 bases and the J segment 5 bases; nucleotides outside the gene matches: 5. The germline gives CDR1 SGHTA, CDR2 FQGTGA. CDR3 sequence reads: CASSKLAGGVTGELFF. The CDR3 DNA sequence: TGTGCCAGCAGCAAACTAGCGGGAGGGGTGACCGGGGAGCTGTTTTTT.

V gene TRBV27 combines with J gene TRBJ2-7; 9 positions agree with TRBD1. This CDR3 is built from 15 residues. Trimming removed 2 bases from V and 0 bases from J; junction bases left unmatched: 2. Germline-derived CDR1 and CDR2 are MNHEY and SMNVEV (reference sequence). Here the CDR3 DNA reads TGTGCCAGCAGTTTAGGGACAGGGCTCTCCTACGAGCAGTACTTC. Its protein product is CASSLGTGLSYEQYF.

This clone showed up just once. The chain carries TRBV19 and TRBJ2-6; D is tentatively TRBD1 or TRBD2 (6 bases each). The germline CDR1 and CDR2 sequences are LNHDA and SQIVND (reference sequence). This CDR3 comprises 16 residues. V lost 5 bases to trimming and J lost 1 base, with 12 bases between them. The CDR3 protein is CASSFGGRSGANVLTF. CDR3 bases: TGTGCCAGTAGTTTCGGGGGCCGGTCTGGGGCCAACGTCCTGACTTTC.

The chain joins TRBV6-2 or TRBV6-3 to TRBJ1-2, with 7 bases matching TRBD1. V shed 2 bases, J shed 5 bases, and the junction held 8 bases outside the gene matches. Germline V CDR1 and CDR2: MNHEY, SVGEGT. This CDR3 has 15 amino acids. CDR3 protein: CASSYTGAYSYGYTF. DNA for the CDR3: TGTGCCAGCAGTTACACAGGGGCTTACTCGTATGGCTACACCTTC.

The rearrangement links TRBV12-3 or TRBV12-4 to TRBJ2-2; D gene unclear. The CDR3 extends over 12 amino acids. Trimming cost V 6 bases and J 0 bases, with 2 bases left between them. The chain's CDR3 is CASSPNTGELFF. The CDR3 DNA follows: TGTGCCAGCAGCCCGAACACCGGGGAGCTGTTTTTT.